What follows are 29 T cell receptor beta chains derived from one specimen sequenced in a study of vaccination effects on CD4 cells after COVID-19. Sequencing was performed with immunoSEQ multiplex PCR; in TCRdb, only in-frame clones are kept and a portion is missing. The sample carries under 40,000 clones, approximately 75% recorded once. Their specific antigens are unknown. Prior to sequencing, the ViraFEST assay stimulated PBMC with viral peptide pools, which expanded the antigen-specific CD4+ T cells. Culturing for more than 9 days preceded CD4+ T cell isolation. Participants got two doses of BNT162b2 or mRNA-1273 vaccine. The material sequenced was CD4+ T cells from PBMCs cultured with HCoV-229E spike peptides, taken after COVID-19 vaccination. Receptor source: a human donor who received a COVID-19 vaccine.

The chain employs TRBV6-5 and TRBJ2-7, with 11 bases aligning to TRBD1. Germline CDR1 MNHEY, CDR2 SVGAGI. The trim removed 4 bases at V and 6 bases at J, leaving 5 bases unmatched. There are 14 residues in the CDR3. CDR3 protein: CASSSGQGVVEQYF. The CDR3, as DNA: TGTGCCAGCAGTTCGGGACAGGGGGTTGTCGAGCAGTACTTC.

V is TRBV6-5 and J is TRBJ2-7; possibly TRBD1 for D (6 bases). Deletions cut 6 bases from V and 3 bases from J, with 15 bases between. From germline, CDR1 is MNHEY and CDR2 SVGAGI. CDR3 length: 14 amino acids. The CDR3 DNA reads as TGTGCCAGCAGCCCCCGGGACACGCTCTACGAGCAGTACTTC. Translation: CASSPRDTLYEQYF.

This clone was seen a few times. The genes are TRBV18 and TRBJ1-1; D gene uncertain. CDR1 KGHSH and CDR2 LQKENI come from the germline V gene. V lost 3 bases and J lost 2, with 7 bases in between. The CDR3 loop spans 13 amino acids. This CDR3 is CASSPIDNTEAFF. CDR3 DNA: TGTGCCAGCTCACCGATCGATAACACTGAAGCTTTCTTT. The complete variable domain, with remaining parts taken from reference TRBV18 and TRBJ1-1, reads NAGVMQNPRHLVRRRGQEARLRCSPMKGHSHVYWYRQLPEEGLKFMVYLQKENIIDESGMPKERFSAEFPKEGPSILRIQQVVRGDSAAYFCASSPIDNTEAFFGQGTRLTVV.

The chain links TRBV4-1 to TRBJ1-2; 10 bases align to TRBD1. The germline V gene has CDR1 MGHRA and CDR2 YSYEKL. This CDR3 spans 15 amino acids. The junction had 10 bases not matched to a gene; V was cut back by 6 bases and J by 6 bases. CDR3 sequence (DNA): TGCGCCAGCAGATTCCCGGGACAGGGGATACATGGCTACACCTTC. Amino acid sequence: CASRFPGQGIHGYTF.

This clone showed up just a few times. The gene calls are TRBV4-1 and TRBJ2-2, with TRBD1 as a possible D gene (6 bases). This CDR3 is 16 amino acids long. Trimming took 6 bases from V and 2 from J, leaving 16 bases between them. The germline V gene has CDR1 MGHRA and CDR2 YSYEKL. CDR3 DNA sequence: TGCGCCAGCAGACACATGACAGGACCCAACACCGGGGAGCTGTTTTTT. Protein: CASRHMTGPNTGELFF.

The V gene is TRBV5-1, the J gene TRBJ1-3, with unresolved D. This CDR3 spans 15 amino acids. The V end was cut by 3 bases, the J end by 0 bases, with 10 bases between. The V gene's germline CDR1 is SGHRS and CDR2 YFSETQ. DNA of the CDR3: TGCGCCAGCAGCTCTACCGCATTCTCTGGAAACACCATATATTTT. The encoded protein is CASSSTAFSGNTIYF.

The chain joins TRBV7-9 to TRBJ1-1, with 7 positions matching TRBD1. The J segment lost 4 bases and the V segment lost 6 bases, leaving 2 bases of the junction unmatched. The CDR3 runs to 12 residues. Germline CDR1 reads SEHNR; CDR2 reads FQNEAQ (reference sequence). The CDR3 DNA follows: TGTGCCAGCAGAGGGGGCCCCACTGAAGCTTTCTTT. Protein: CASRGGPTEAFF.

The V call is TRBV24-1, the J call TRBJ2-2, with 7 bases lining up with TRBD1. Germline loops: CDR1 KGHDR, CDR2 SFDVKD. V shed 4 bases and J 6 bases; nucleotides not matched to a gene: 4. CDR3 length: 14 residues. In DNA, the CDR3 is TGTGCCACCAGTGACGACAGGGTCTCCGGGGAGCTGTTTTTT. This encodes CATSDDRVSGELFF.

The V gene is TRBV4-1, the J gene TRBJ2-4; possible D gene TRBD1, 5 bases. In germline, CDR1 is MGHRA, CDR2 YSYEKL. V was shortened by 0 bases and J by 7 bases, with 16 bases between the two germline ends. This CDR3 contains 16 residues. CDR3 nucleotides: TGCGCCAGCAGCCAAGAGGTCGCAGGGTCTTGGAACATTCAGTACTTC. Its translation: CASSQEVAGSWNIQYF.

This chain joins TRBV21-1 and TRBJ1-2; the D call TRBD1 from the table was never checked on the DNA. TRBV21-1 is given as a pseudogene. The CDR3 runs to 18 residues. Here the CDR3 reads CASSKVNSGFMNRTGYTF. In nucleotides, the CDR3 is TGTGCCAGCAGCAAAGTAAATTCTGGCTTTATGAACCGAACGGGCTACACCTTC.

V usage is TRBV6-5 and J usage is TRBJ2-7; 10 nucleotides line up with TRBD1. The CDR3 has 14 amino acids. Germline CDR1 MNHEY, CDR2 SVGAGI. J gave up 4 bases and V 5 bases, and 5 bases lay outside the gene matches. The CDR3 bases are TGTGCCAGCAGTAACCGGGACAGGGGTTACGAGCAGTACTTC. It is translated as CASSNRDRGYEQYF.

This clone occurred a few times. CDR3 amino acids: CASSTTGHGNQPQHF. In nucleotides, the CDR3 is TGTGCCAGTAGTACCACGGGGCATGGAAATCAGCCCCAGCATTTT. The rearrangement links TRBV19 to TRBJ1-5, with D maybe TRBD1 (5 bases). Germline-derived CDR1 and CDR2 are LNHDA and SQIVND (reference sequence). This CDR3 spans 15 amino acids. V lost 4 bases and J 4 bases, leaving 14 bases between the germline ends. Complete variable domain (other parts from reference TRBV19 and TRBJ1-5): DGGITQSPKYLFRKEGQNVTLSCEQNLNHDAMYWYRQDPGQGLRLIYYSQIVNDFQKGDIAEGYSVSREKKESFPLTVTSAQKNPTAFYLCASSTTGHGNQPQHFGDGTRLSIL.

The sample holds a few counts of this clone. V and J are TRBV9 and TRBJ2-7; D is undetermined. Per germline, CDR1 SGDLS and CDR2 YYNGEE. Trimming removed 2 bases at V and 7 bases at J, with 19 bases between. The CDR3 length is 15 residues. Here the CDR3 DNA reads TGTGCCAGCAGCGTTGGCCCCTCGGCTACTTCGGAGCAGTACTTC. Amino acids: CASSVGPSATSEQYF.

V usage is TRBV30 and J usage is TRBJ1-5; weak D call: TRBD1 (5 bases). CDR3 length equals 15 residues. V lost 0 bases to trimming and J lost 0 bases, with 9 bases between them. Germline CDR1 GTSNPN, CDR2 SVGIG (reference sequence). In nucleotides, the CDR3 is TGTGCCTGGAGTGTGGGACTCTATAGCAATCAGCCCCAGCATTTT. Its protein product is CAWSVGLYSNQPQHF. Variable domain in full (rest from reference TRBV30 and TRBJ1-5): SQTIHQWPATLVQPVGSPLSLECTVEGTSNPNLYWYRQAAGRGLQLLFYSVGIGQISSEVPQNLSASRPQDRQFILSSKKLLLSDSGFYLCAWSVGLYSNQPQHFGDGTRLSIL.

This clone was recorded a few times. The rearrangement uses TRBV11-2 and TRBJ1-1, with 9 bases that match TRBD1. CDR3 length: 14 residues. The junction had 2 bases not matched to a gene; V was cut back by 2 bases and J by 4 bases. Germline CDR1 reads SGHAT; CDR2 reads FQNNGV. The CDR3 is CASSLTTGGTEAFF. CDR3 coding DNA: TGTGCCAGCAGCTTAACGACAGGGGGCACTGAAGCTTTCTTT.

The chain carries TRBV19 and TRBJ1-5, with a tentative D call TRBD1 (5 bases). CDR1 and CDR2 from the germline V gene are LNHDA and SQIVND (reference sequence). V shed 1 base and J shed 2 bases, with 9 bases lying between them. The CDR3 sequence is 15 residues long. CDR3 sequence (DNA): TGTGCCAGTAGTATAGGGGGGTTGGGCAATCAGCCCCAGCATTTT. Translation: CASSIGGLGNQPQHF.

The J gene is TRBJ1-1, the V gene TRBV5-1, with D perhaps TRBD1 (5 bases). The CDR3 consists of 14 residues. CDR1 is SGHRS and CDR2 is YFSETQ in the germline V gene. Trimming took off 1 base at V and 0 bases at J, with 7 bases between the two ends. The CDR3 coding sequence is TGCGCCAGCAGCTTGTCGGGGCTGAACACTGAAGCTTTCTTT. This gives the protein CASSLSGLNTEAFF.

The chain couples TRBV5-1 to TRBJ1-4; 7 nucleotides line up with TRBD1. CDR1 and CDR2 (germline): SGHRS, YFSETQ. J was trimmed by 10 bases and V by 0 bases; bases with no gene match: 9. CDR3 length equals 15 residues. DNA of the CDR3: TGCGCCAGCAGCTTGGGGGACAGCAACATCAGAAAACTGTTTTTT. Its protein product is CASSLGDSNIRKLFF. Combining the CDR3 with reference TRBV5-1 and TRBJ1-4 gives the whole variable domain KAGVTQTPRYLIKTRGQQVTLSCSPISGHRSVSWYQQTPGQGLQFLFEYFSETQRNKGNFPGRFSGRQFSNSRSEMNVSTLELGDSALYLCASSLGDSNIRKLFFGSGTQLSVL.

V gene TRBV11-2 combines with J gene TRBJ2-1; 10 nucleotides line up with TRBD2. The V gene end was trimmed by 1 base and the J gene end by 6 bases; junction bases not matched to a gene: 9. This CDR3 has 17 amino acids. The germline V gene encodes CDR1 SGHAT and CDR2 FQNNGV. Written as DNA, the CDR3 is TGTGCCAGCAGCTTAGTCAGGTCGGCTAGCGGGGGCAATGAGCAGTTCTTC. This gives the protein CASSLVRSASGGNEQFF. The full variable domain, in which reference TRBV11-2 and TRBJ2-1 provide the parts outside the CDR3, is EAGVAQSPRYKIIEKRQSVAFWCNPISGHATLYWYQQILGQGPKLLIQFQNNGVVDDSQLPKDRFSAERLKGVDSTLKIQPAKLEDSAVYLCASSLVRSASGGNEQFFGPGTRLTVL.

The V and J genes are TRBV10-3 and TRBJ2-1, with unresolved D. The CDR3 consists of 13 residues. Germline lookup yields CDR1 ENHRY and CDR2 SYGVKD. V was trimmed by 2 bases and J by 8 bases, leaving 10 bases between them. CDR3 DNA: TGTGCCATCAGTGAGCCAGGTCGGTATGAGCAGTTCTTC. It yields the protein CAISEPGRYEQFF.

The rearrangement uses TRBV5-4 and TRBJ1-2; D is possibly TRBD1 (6 bases). In germline, CDR1 is SGHNT, CDR2 YYREEE (reference sequence). This CDR3 is built from 14 residues. V shed 0 bases and J shed 4 bases, with 10 bases lying between them. CDR3 DNA: TGTGCCAGCAGCTTGGCAGGGGCCGGCTATGGCTACACCTTC. Encoded protein: CASSLAGAGYGYTF.

This chain connects TRBV5-4 to TRBJ2-5; TRBD1 is a possible D gene (6 bases). V was cut by 4 bases and J by 5 bases, with 18 bases left in between. Looked up from germline, CDR1 is SGHNT and CDR2 is YYREEE (reference sequence). This CDR3 spans 15 amino acids. The CDR3 loop reads CASSQEQGRSETQYF. In DNA, the CDR3 is TGTGCCAGCAGCCAAGAACAGGGCCGCAGTGAGACCCAGTACTTC.

This chain connects TRBV30 to TRBJ2-3; weak D call: TRBD2 (6 bases). CDR3 length equals 12 residues. V lost 5 bases and J 2 bases, leaving 8 bases between the germline ends. CDR1 GTSNPN and CDR2 SVGIG come from the germline V gene (reference sequence). The CDR3 region has the DNA TGTGCCTGGGGACTATTCACAGATACGCAGTATTTT. It specifies CAWGLFTDTQYF.

The J gene is TRBJ1-2, the V gene TRBV25-1; 7 nucleotides match TRBD1. The CDR3 runs 14 residues. After removal of 2 bases from V and 5 bases from J, the junction contained 5 bases not matched to a gene. Germline CDR1 is MGHDK and CDR2 is SYGVNS. The CDR3 protein is CASSEVGQRYGYTF. CDR3 DNA sequence: TGTGCCAGCAGTGAAGTGGGACAGAGATATGGCTACACCTTC.

The chain recombines TRBV6-5 with TRBJ2-7, with D perhaps TRBD1 (5 bases). Germline V gene data show CDR1 as MNHEY and CDR2 as SVGAGI. The CDR3 length is 14 residues. Trimming took 6 bases from V and 1 from J, leaving 13 bases between them. The CDR3, as DNA: TGTGCCAGCAGGTCTCTACAGGCGTCCTACGAGCAGTACTTC. This encodes CASRSLQASYEQYF.

This chain connects TRBV9 to TRBJ2-7, with D perhaps given as TRBD1 or TRBD2 (5 bases each). Trimming took off 3 bases at V and 4 bases at J, with 17 bases between the two ends. Per germline, CDR1 SGDLS and CDR2 YYNGEE. The CDR3 has 15 amino acids. The CDR3 region is CASSDSGTDLYEQYF. The CDR3 nucleotides read TGTGCCAGCAGCGACTCCGGGACGGATTTATACGAGCAGTACTTC.

This clone was seen a handful of times. The same CDR3 arises from other DNA sequences in this sample as well. V is TRBV18 and J is TRBJ2-2; 7 positions agree with TRBD2. The CDR3 has 16 amino acids. CDR1 is KGHSH and CDR2 is LQKENI in the germline V gene. After removal of 0 bases from V and 1 base from J, the junction contained 2 bases not matched to a gene. The CDR3 region is CASSPPTGGNTGELFF. As DNA, the CDR3 is TGTGCCAGCTCACCACCGACGGGGGGGAACACCGGGGAGCTGTTTTTT. Full variable domain (missing parts from reference TRBV18 and TRBJ2-2): NAGVMQNPRHLVRRRGQEARLRCSPMKGHSHVYWYRQLPEEGLKFMVYLQKENIIDESGMPKERFSAEFPKEGPSILRIQQVVRGDSAAYFCASSPPTGGNTGELFFGEGSRLTVL.

This chain uses TRBV6-5 with TRBJ2-5; a weak D match, TRBD2 (6 bases). The CDR3 sequence is 14 residues long. V lost 6 bases and J lost 4, with 15 bases in between. Germline V gene lookup returns CDR1 MNHEY and CDR2 SVGAGI. The CDR3 spells CASSEGMGGETQYF. CDR3 DNA sequence: TGTGCCAGCAGCGAGGGTATGGGAGGAGAGACCCAGTACTTC.

The chain combines TRBV2 with TRBJ1-5; D gene unclear. The CDR3 covers 12 residues. Germline CDR1 is SNHLY and CDR2 is FYNNEI. V shed 2 bases and J shed 5 bases, with 4 bases lying between them. The CDR3 DNA follows: TGTGCCAGCAGTGAACGGTATCAGCCCCAGCATTTT. Translated, it gives CASSERYQPQHF.